These 32 T cell receptor beta chains share one sample of origin, sequenced in a study of blood T cell repertoires in COVID-19. Only in-frame clones appear in the TCRdb table, and some are missing; sequencing was by immunoSEQ multiplex PCR. The sample has about 110,000 clones, 84% seen once. Specimen: peripheral blood. The receptor set was obtained from a human donor in a cohort sampled during active COVID-19.

This clone was counted between two and nine times. V usage is TRBV2 and J usage is TRBJ2-1; tentatively, D is TRBD2 (6 bases). V was shortened by 6 bases and J by 8 bases, with 11 bases between the two germline ends. This CDR3 is 12 amino acids long. CDR1 and CDR2 from the germline V gene are SNHLY and FYNNEI. CDR3 protein: CASRAGFHEQFF. The CDR3 DNA reads as TGTGCCAGCAGAGCGGGTTTCCATGAGCAGTTCTTC.

The CDR3 nucleotides read TGTGCCAGCACACTAGCGGGAGGTTCCCCCGGGGAGCTGTTTTTT. Its translation is CASTLAGGSPGELFF. The chain combines TRBV28 with TRBJ2-2, with 12 bases fitting TRBD2. Germline CDR1 MDHEN, CDR2 SYDVKM. This CDR3 contains 15 residues. Unmatched junction bases numbered 6, after V lost 7 bases and J lost 6 bases. The variable domain in full, with the rest retrieved from reference TRBV28 and TRBJ2-2, is DVKVTQSSRYLVKRTGEKVFLECVQDMDHENMFWYRQDPGLGLRLIYFSYDVKMKEKGDIPEGYSVSREKKERFSLILESASTNQTSMYLCASTLAGGSPGELFFGEGSRLTVL.

The chain combines TRBV2 with TRBJ1-4, with 8 bases aligning to TRBD1. CDR1 is SNHLY and CDR2 is FYNNEI in the germline V gene. This CDR3 is built from 15 residues. V lost 6 bases to trimming and J lost 5 bases; unmatched junction nucleotides: 8. CDR3 nucleotides: TGTGCCAGCAGCCCGGACAGGGAGCTGAATGAAAAACTGTTTTTT. Its protein is CASSPDRELNEKLFF.

The sample holds a few counts of this clone. The genes are TRBV6-5 and TRBJ2-7, with TRBD2 identical over 12 bases. Germline loops: CDR1 MNHEY, CDR2 SVGAGI. The CDR3 totals 14 residues. V shed 6 bases and J 4 bases; nucleotides not matched to a gene: 4. CDR3 DNA: TGTGCCAGCAGGAAGACTAGCGGGAGTTACGAGCAGTACGTC. Its translation: CASRKTSGSYEQYV.

The chain carries TRBV5-1 and TRBJ1-1, with 10 nucleotides matching TRBD1. Per the germline V gene, CDR1 is SGHRS and CDR2 is YFSETQ. The CDR3 is made up of 15 amino acids. The V and J ends lost 5 bases and 0 bases, in that order; junction bases with no gene match: 4. The CDR3 loop reads CASSPGQGMNTEAFF. The CDR3 DNA follows: TGCGCCAGCAGTCCGGGACAGGGGATGAACACTGAAGCTTTCTTT.

This clone was counted once. Additional DNA sequences in this sample encode the identical CDR3. This chain uses TRBV7-2 with TRBJ2-5; TRBD2 matches 8 bases. In germline, CDR1 is SGHTA, CDR2 FQGNSA. Trimming took 1 base from V and 5 from J; bases not matched to a gene: 9. The CDR3 runs 16 residues. The CDR3 coding sequence is TGTGCCAGCAGCTTAGAAAGCCTAGCGGGCGGGGAGACCCAGTACTTC. This codes for CASSLESLAGGETQYF.

This chain connects TRBV21-1 to TRBJ2-1; the table assigns TRBD1, which was not confirmed against the DNA. TRBV21-1 is deemed a pseudogene. The CDR3 covers 17 residues. CDR3 amino acids: CASSAQSGQRSYNEQFF. CDR3 nucleotides: TGTGCCAGCAGCGCTCAATCGGGACAGAGGTCCTACAATGAGCAGTTCTTC.

J is TRBJ2-3 and V is TRBV7-8, with D unclear. Trimming stripped 0 bases from V and 2 bases from J, with 9 bases between. Germline lookup yields CDR1 SGHVS and CDR2 FQNEAQ. The CDR3 totals 15 residues. The CDR3: CASSLASFSTDTQYF. Here the CDR3 DNA reads TGTGCCAGCAGCTTAGCGTCTTTTTCCACAGATACGCAGTATTTT.

V and J are TRBV6-4 and TRBJ1-4; D is uncertain. Per germline, CDR1 MRHNA and CDR2 SNTAGT. The CDR3 runs 15 residues. V dropped 1 base and J dropped 3 bases, with 9 bases sitting between them. CDR3 DNA: TGTGCCAGCAGTGACTGCGTTCCTTCTAATGAAAAACTGTTTTTT. It specifies CASSDCVPSNEKLFF.

The chain has TRBV7-3 and TRBJ2-1, with 13 bases identical to TRBD2. After removal of 3 bases from V and 8 bases from J, the junction contained 19 bases not matched to a gene. The CDR3 is 20 amino acids. Germline CDR1 SGHTA, CDR2 FQGTGA. The CDR3: CASSLELAGGIPTELDEQFF. The CDR3 coding sequence is TGTGCCAGCAGCTTGGAACTAGCGGGAGGGATCCCCACCGAGCTCGATGAGCAGTTCTTC.

J is TRBJ2-7 and V is TRBV28; 8 nucleotides match TRBD2. The junction had 5 bases not matched to a gene; V was cut back by 4 bases and J by 0 bases. The CDR3 runs to 15 residues. Germline CDR1 MDHEN, CDR2 SYDVKM. CDR3 DNA sequence: TGTGCCAGCAGTTCAATAACTAGCGGCTCCTACGAGCAGTACTTC. This gives the protein CASSSITSGSYEQYF.

This chain joins TRBV4-1 and TRBJ2-7, with 8 bases identical to TRBD2. The length of the CDR3 is 19 residues. The V and J ends lost 4 bases and 4 bases, in that order; junction bases with no gene match: 21. Germline CDR1 reads MGHRA; CDR2 reads YSYEKL. CDR3 amino acids: CASSPATRDGRVLYYEQYF. Written as DNA, the CDR3 is TGCGCCAGCAGCCCCGCGACCCGGGACGGGAGGGTGTTGTATTACGAGCAGTACTTC.

The chain combines TRBV9 with TRBJ2-1; perhaps TRBD2 as D (5 bases). The CDR3 loop spans 13 amino acids. Trimming took off 0 bases at V and 9 bases at J, with 10 bases between the two ends. The germline gives CDR1 SGDLS, CDR2 YYNGEE. In DNA form, the CDR3 reads TGTGCCAGCAGCGTAGTAGAGGGCAGTGAGCAGTTCTTC. Translated, it gives CASSVVEGSEQFF.

The V call is TRBV18, the J call TRBJ2-7; D is perhaps TRBD1 (6 bases). CDR1 is KGHSH and CDR2 is LQKENI in the germline V gene. Trimming took off 1 base at V and 0 bases at J, with 10 bases between the two ends. This CDR3 has 15 residues. Here the CDR3 reads CASSPQGESSYEQYF. The DNA of the CDR3 is TGTGCCAGCTCACCACAGGGGGAAAGCTCCTACGAGCAGTACTTC.

J is TRBJ1-3 and V is TRBV7-2, with D perhaps matching TRBD1 (5 bases). The CDR3 covers 14 residues. Trimming stripped 3 bases from V and 4 bases from J, with 10 bases between. Germline loops: CDR1 SGHTA, CDR2 FQGNSA. The CDR3 loop is CASSFAGIGNTIYF. For the CDR3, the DNA is TGTGCCAGCAGCTTTGCAGGGATAGGAAACACCATATATTTT.

This chain connects TRBV18 to TRBJ1-1; D not certain. Germline V gives CDR1 KGHSH, CDR2 LQKENI. Trimming took 1 base from V and 1 from J, leaving 7 bases between them. The CDR3 length is 14 residues. The CDR3, as DNA: TGTGCCAGCTCACCACTGGCCGCGAACACTGAAGCTTTCTTT. Protein sequence: CASSPLAANTEAFF.

The chain uses TRBV30 and TRBJ1-4; tentative D call: TRBD1 (5 bases). CDR1 is GTSNPN, CDR2 SVGIG, per germline (reference sequence). The CDR3 extends over 14 amino acids. Trimming shortened V by 1 base and J by 10 bases, and 16 bases separated the two germline ends. In DNA, the CDR3 is TGTGCCTGGAGTGCGTGGGGGGGAATGGGAAAACTGTTTTTT. It encodes CAWSAWGGMGKLFF.

The chain has TRBV7-9 and TRBJ2-1; D is ambiguous. There are 16 residues in the CDR3. With 2 bases removed from V and 0 bases from J, the gap between germline ends came to 11 bases. Per the germline V gene, CDR1 is SEHNR and CDR2 is FQNEAQ (reference sequence). CDR3: CASSLIGWSSYNEQFF. CDR3 DNA sequence: TGTGCCAGCAGCTTAATCGGCTGGAGCTCCTACAATGAGCAGTTCTTC.

This chain links TRBV9 with TRBJ2-3, with TRBD2 identical over 7 bases. V lost 5 bases, J lost 6 bases, and 9 bases stayed unmatched. CDR3 length: 14 amino acids. Germline V gene lookup returns CDR1 SGDLS and CDR2 YYNGEE. The CDR3 nucleotides read TGTGCCAGCAGAGAGTTGGGAGGGGCGGATACGCAGTATTTT. It yields the protein CASRELGGADTQYF.

The V call is TRBV5-1, the J call TRBJ2-1; TRBD2 might be the D (5 bases). The CDR3 length is 15 residues. Trimming cost V 0 bases and J 3 bases, with 10 bases left between them. Germline V gene data show CDR1 as SGHRS and CDR2 as YFSETQ. CDR3 in amino acids: CASSLGGEDYNEQFF. The CDR3 bases are TGCGCCAGCAGCTTGGGGGGAGAGGACTACAATGAGCAGTTCTTC. Full variable domain (remainder filled in from reference TRBV5-1 and TRBJ2-1): KAGVTQTPRYLIKTRGQQVTLSCSPISGHRSVSWYQQTPGQGLQFLFEYFSETQRNKGNFPGRFSGRQFSNSRSEMNVSTLELGDSALYLCASSLGGEDYNEQFFGPGTRLTVL.

CDR3 nucleotide sequence: TGTGCCAGCTCAATAGGGAGCTCCTACGAGCAGTACGTC. Its translation: CASSIGSSYEQYV. The chain has TRBV18 and TRBJ2-7, with D maybe TRBD2 (5 bases). The CDR3 is 13 residues long. V was trimmed by 5 bases and J by 0 bases, leaving 8 bases between them. Germline V gene lookup returns CDR1 KGHSH and CDR2 LQKENI.

This chain uses TRBV28 with TRBJ2-7; D uncertain. V lost 5 bases and J lost 3, with 8 bases in between. CDR3 length: 12 residues. Germline V gene sequence: CDR1 MDHEN, CDR2 SYDVKM. The CDR3 loop reads CASSPPGYEQYF. In DNA, the CDR3 is TGTGCCAGCAGTCCCCCCGGCTACGAGCAGTACTTC.

V usage is TRBV2 and J usage is TRBJ2-3; 8 nucleotides align to TRBD1. This CDR3 has 15 amino acids. V shed 4 bases, J shed 2 bases, and the junction held 5 bases outside the gene matches. Germline lookup yields CDR1 SNHLY and CDR2 FYNNEI. CDR3 sequence (DNA): TGTGCCAGCAGTGGGACAGGGAGTTCCACAGATACGCAGTATTTT. Protein sequence: CASSGTGSSTDTQYF.

The chain links TRBV7-2 to TRBJ2-5, with 7 bases aligning to TRBD2. V lost 0 bases and J lost 5; bases outside the gene matches: 9. From germline, CDR1 is SGHTA and CDR2 FQGNSA. The CDR3 extends over 16 amino acids. The CDR3 protein is CASSLAGGEEGETQYF. The CDR3 DNA reads as TGTGCCAGCAGCTTAGCGGGAGGGGAGGAGGGTGAGACCCAGTACTTC.

This rearrangement joins TRBV30 to TRBJ1-5, with D possibly matching TRBD1 (5 bases). The CDR3 is 13 residues long. The V gene lost 2 bases and the J gene lost 9 bases, with 14 bases spanning the gap. The V gene's germline CDR1 is GTSNPN and CDR2 SVGIG (reference sequence). In DNA, the CDR3 is TGTGCCTGGAGTAATGGGGGAGGTTTGCCCCAGCATTTT. This gives the protein CAWSNGGGLPQHF.

This chain uses TRBV6-2 or TRBV6-3 with TRBJ1-2; a possible D gene is TRBD1 (5 bases). Germline values: CDR1 MNHEY, CDR2 SVGEGT. Trimming cost V 0 bases and J 3 bases, with 20 bases left between them. The CDR3 consists of 18 residues. CDR3 coding DNA: TGTGCCAGCAGTTACTCTATCCCCTTTGGGGGGAAGGACTATGGCTACACCTTC. Translated: CASSYSIPFGGKDYGYTF.

V and J are TRBV9 and TRBJ2-2; 10 positions agree with TRBD2. CDR1 and CDR2 from the germline V gene are SGDLS and YYNGEE. After removal of 4 bases from V and 6 bases from J, the junction contained 3 bases not matched to a gene. The CDR3 consists of 14 residues. CDR3 amino acids: CASSSLAGAGELFF. The CDR3 nucleotides read TGTGCCAGCAGCTCCCTAGCGGGGGCCGGGGAGCTGTTTTTT.

The chain uses TRBV5-4 and TRBJ2-1; 10 bases line up with TRBD2. Germline loops: CDR1 SGHNT, CDR2 YYREEE (reference sequence). This CDR3 has 18 amino acids. V trimming: 3 bases; J trimming: 2 bases; junction bases outside the gene matches: 11. This CDR3 reads CASSWNLLAGETYNEQFF. In DNA, the CDR3 is TGTGCCAGCAGCTGGAACCTCCTAGCGGGAGAGACCTACAATGAGCAGTTCTTC.

V is TRBV19 and J is TRBJ1-5; a weak D match, TRBD1 (5 bases). Germline V lookup: CDR1 LNHDA, CDR2 SQIVND (reference sequence). This CDR3 region has 17 residues. V gave up 1 base and J gave up 1 base, with 14 bases separating them. The CDR3, as DNA: TGTGCCAGTAGTATAGGATTGGGGGGGACCAGCAATCAGCCCCAGCATTTT. Translating it yields CASSIGLGGTSNQPQHF.

The chain recombines TRBV5-1 with TRBJ1-4; D gene ambiguous. Deletions cut 2 bases from V and 4 bases from J, with 9 bases between. The CDR3 is 14 residues long. Germline V gene lookup returns CDR1 SGHRS and CDR2 YFSETQ. The CDR3 here is CASSLRGYNEKLFF. CDR3 DNA: TGCGCCAGCAGCTTAAGAGGATATAATGAAAAACTGTTTTTT.

This clone was recorded many times. This chain connects TRBV28 to TRBJ2-1; TRBD2 aligns across 14 bases. The length of the CDR3 is 15 residues. Germline V lookup: CDR1 MDHEN, CDR2 SYDVKM. Trimming took 7 bases from V and 8 from J; bases not matched to a gene: 7. CDR3 in amino acids: CASTRLAGGVHEQFF. The DNA for the CDR3 is TGTGCCAGCACCCGACTAGCGGGAGGGGTCCATGAGCAGTTCTTC.

The chain is built from TRBV2 and TRBJ1-4; 10 bases map to TRBD1. The CDR3 runs to 15 residues. CDR1 is SNHLY, CDR2 FYNNEI, per germline. V was clipped by 8 bases and J by 0 bases; unmatched bases: 3. The CDR3 sequence: CASSGQGATNEKLFF. The CDR3 DNA reads as TGTGCCAGCTCCGGACAGGGGGCAACTAATGAAAAACTGTTTTTT.